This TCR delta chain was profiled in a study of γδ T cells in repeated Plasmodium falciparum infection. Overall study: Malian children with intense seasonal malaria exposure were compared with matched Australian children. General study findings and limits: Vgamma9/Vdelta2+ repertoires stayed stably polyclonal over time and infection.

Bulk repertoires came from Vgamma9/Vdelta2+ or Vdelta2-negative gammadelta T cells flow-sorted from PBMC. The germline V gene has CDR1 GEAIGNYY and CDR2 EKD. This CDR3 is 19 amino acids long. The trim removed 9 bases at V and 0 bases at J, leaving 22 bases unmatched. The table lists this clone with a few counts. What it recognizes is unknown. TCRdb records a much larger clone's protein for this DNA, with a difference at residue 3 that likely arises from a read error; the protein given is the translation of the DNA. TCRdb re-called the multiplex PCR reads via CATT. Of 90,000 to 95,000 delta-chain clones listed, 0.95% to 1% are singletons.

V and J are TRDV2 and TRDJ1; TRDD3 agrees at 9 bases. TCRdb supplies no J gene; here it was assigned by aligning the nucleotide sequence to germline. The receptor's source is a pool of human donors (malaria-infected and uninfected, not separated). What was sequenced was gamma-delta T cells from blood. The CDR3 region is CARVGLDGLLGDYTDKLIF. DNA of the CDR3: TGTGCCCGTGTCGGATTAGACGGATTACTGGGGGACTACACCGATAAACTCATCTTT.